This T cell receptor (beta chain) stems from a study of T cell changes during pregnancy in multiple sclerosis. The CDR3 sequence is 16 residues long. Germline-derived CDR1 and CDR2 are MNHEY and SVGAGI. Between the trimmed V and J ends, which lost 1 base and 5 bases, there was a span of 17 bases. Method: immunoSEQ multiplex PCR; TCRdb's copy keeps in-frame clones and lacks some. The data hold tens of thousands of clones, with around 92% observed a single time. The source of this sequence is a female donor in good health, enrolled as a control in a pregnancy study. The gene calls are TRBV6-5 and TRBJ2-5; a possible D gene is TRBD1 (6 bases). The specimen was peripheral blood, collected in the third trimester of pregnancy. As DNA, the CDR3 is TGTGCCAGCAGTTACTTGACAGGATTTGGGCATGAGACCCAGTACTTC. Translation gives CASSYLTGFGHETQYF.